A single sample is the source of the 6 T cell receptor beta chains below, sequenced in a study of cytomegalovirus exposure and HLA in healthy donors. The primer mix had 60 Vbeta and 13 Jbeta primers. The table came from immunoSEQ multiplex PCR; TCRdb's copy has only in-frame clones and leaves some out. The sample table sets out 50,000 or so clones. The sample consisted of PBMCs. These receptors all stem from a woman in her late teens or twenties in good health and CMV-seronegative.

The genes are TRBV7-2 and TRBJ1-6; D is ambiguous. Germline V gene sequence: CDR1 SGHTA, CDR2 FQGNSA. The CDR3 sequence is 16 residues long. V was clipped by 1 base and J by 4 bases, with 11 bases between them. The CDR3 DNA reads TGTGCCAGCAGCTTAGAGGGCGGGCCATATAATTCACCCCTCCACTTT. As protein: CASSLEGGPYNSPLHF.

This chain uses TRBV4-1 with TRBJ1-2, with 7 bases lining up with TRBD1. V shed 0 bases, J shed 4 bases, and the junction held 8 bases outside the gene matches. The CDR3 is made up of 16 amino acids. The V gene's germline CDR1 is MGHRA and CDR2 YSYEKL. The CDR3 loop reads CASSQDLDRQGYGYTF. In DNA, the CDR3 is TGCGCCAGCAGCCAAGATCTCGACAGACAGGGCTATGGCTACACCTTC.

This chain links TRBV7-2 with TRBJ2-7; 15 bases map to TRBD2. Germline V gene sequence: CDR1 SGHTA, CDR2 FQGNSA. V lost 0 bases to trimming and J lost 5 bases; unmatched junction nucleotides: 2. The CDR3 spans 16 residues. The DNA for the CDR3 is TGTGCCAGCAGCTTAGCGGGACTAGCGGGGGGCGACGAGCAGTACTTC. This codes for CASSLAGLAGGDEQYF.

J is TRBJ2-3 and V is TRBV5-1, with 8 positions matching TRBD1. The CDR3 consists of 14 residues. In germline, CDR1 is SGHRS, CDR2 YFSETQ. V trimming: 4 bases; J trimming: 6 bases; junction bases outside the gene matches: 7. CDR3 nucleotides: TGCGCCAGCAGCATGACAGGGGCAACGGATACGCAGTATTTT. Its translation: CASSMTGATDTQYF.

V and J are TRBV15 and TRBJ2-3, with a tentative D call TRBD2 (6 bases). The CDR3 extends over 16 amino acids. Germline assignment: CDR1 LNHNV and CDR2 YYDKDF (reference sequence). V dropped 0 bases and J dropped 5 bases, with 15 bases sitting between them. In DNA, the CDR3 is TGTGCCACCAGCAGAGATCGATTTACGGGGGAAGATACGCAGTATTTT. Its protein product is CATSRDRFTGEDTQYF.

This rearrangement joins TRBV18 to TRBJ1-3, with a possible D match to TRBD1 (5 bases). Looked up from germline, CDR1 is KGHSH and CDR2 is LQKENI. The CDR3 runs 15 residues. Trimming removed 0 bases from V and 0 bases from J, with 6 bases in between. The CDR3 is CASSPPGLSGNTIYF. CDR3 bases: TGTGCCAGCTCACCACCGGGACTCTCTGGAAACACCATATATTTT.